Here is one TCR beta chain with its context. The germline CDR1 and CDR2 sequences are WSHSY and SAAADI. Deletions cut 6 bases from V and 5 bases from J, with 16 bases between. The CDR3 runs 14 residues. Unique molecular identifiers were used to barcode this TCRbeta library. MiXCR, applied by TCRdb to the PCR reads, yields one record per CDR3 protein. The data hold fewer than 120,000 distinct CDR3 sequences, with 10% observed a single time. The sample belongs to a study of T-cell reconstitution after alpha-beta-depleted transplantation in children. The chain uses TRBV10-2 and TRBJ1-2, with D possibly matching TRBD1 (5 bases). This specimen consisted of PBMCs from the stem cell graft donor, obtained from the stem cell graft. This TCR came from a human donor who donated a stem cell graft to a child with acute lymphoblastic leukemia. The CDR3 loop reads CASSDPGARYGYTF. The DNA for the CDR3 is TGCGCCAGCAGCGACCCCGGGGCGAGATATGGCTACACCTTC.